This T cell receptor (beta chain) was sequenced for a study of blood T cell repertoires in COVID-19. Overall study context: Acute and convalescent COVID-19 specimens originated in the United States, Italy and Spain. Nucleic acid was either cDNA or gDNA, and it came from T cells, B-cell-depleted T cells, or PBMCs.

This CDR3 is 13 amino acids long. The germline gives CDR1 SGHVS, CDR2 FQNEAQ. V lost 1 base and J 1 base, leaving 4 bases between the germline ends. Study processing details: Amplification of reference gene primers provided the estimated nucleated cell counts. Here immunoSEQ multiplex PCR was the method, and the copy in TCRdb shows in-frame clones only, minus some. The V and J calls and clone size are taken from that table; D and trimming were inferred from the DNA. The sample contains about 59,000 clones, approximately 90% of which appear only once. Sequencing was performed on peripheral blood. This clonotype originated in a man of 80 years or more with acute or convalescent COVID-19. V and J are TRBV7-8 and TRBJ1-1; D not resolved. The DNA for the CDR3 is TGTGCCAGCAGCTTAGACAGGAACACTGAAGCTTTCTTT. Protein product: CASSLDRNTEAFF. Full variable domain (remainder filled in from reference TRBV7-8 and TRBJ1-1): GAGVSQSPRYKVAKRGQDVALRCDPISGHVSLFWYQQALGQGPEFLTYFQNEAQLDKSGLPSDRFFAERPEGSVSTLKIQRTQQEDSAVYLCASSLDRNTEAFFGQGTRLTVV.